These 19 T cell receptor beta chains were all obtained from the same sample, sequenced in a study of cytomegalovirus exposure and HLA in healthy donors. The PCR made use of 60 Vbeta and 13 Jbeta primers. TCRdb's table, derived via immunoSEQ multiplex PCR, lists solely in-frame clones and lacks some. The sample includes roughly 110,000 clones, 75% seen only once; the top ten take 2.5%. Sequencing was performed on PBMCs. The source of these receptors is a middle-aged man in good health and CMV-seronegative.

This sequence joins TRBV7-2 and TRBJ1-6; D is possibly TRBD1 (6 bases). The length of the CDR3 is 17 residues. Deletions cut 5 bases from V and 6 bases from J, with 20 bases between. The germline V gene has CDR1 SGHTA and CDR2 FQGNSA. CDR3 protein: CASSLVVRGGLNSPLHF. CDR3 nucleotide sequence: TGTGCCAGCAGCCTCGTCGTCAGGGGTGGACTTAATTCACCCCTCCACTTT.

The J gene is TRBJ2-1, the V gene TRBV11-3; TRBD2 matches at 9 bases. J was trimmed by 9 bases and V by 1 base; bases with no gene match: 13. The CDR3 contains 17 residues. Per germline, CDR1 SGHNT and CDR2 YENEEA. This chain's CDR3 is CASSLAGGGEEFGEQFF. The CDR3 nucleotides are TGTGCCAGCAGCTTAGCGGGCGGGGGGGAGGAGTTCGGTGAGCAGTTCTTC. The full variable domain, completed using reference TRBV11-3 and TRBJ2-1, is EAGVVQSPRYKIIEKKQPVAFWCNPISGHNTLYWYLQNLGQGPELLIRYENEEAVDDSQLPKDRFSAERLKGVDSTLKIQPAELGDSAVYLCASSLAGGGEEFGEQFFGPGTRLTVL.

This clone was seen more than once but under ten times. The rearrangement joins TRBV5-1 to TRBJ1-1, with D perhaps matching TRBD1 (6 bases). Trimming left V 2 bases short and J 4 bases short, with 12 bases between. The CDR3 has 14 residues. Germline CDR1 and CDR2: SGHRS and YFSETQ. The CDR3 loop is CASSLYRDSTEAFF. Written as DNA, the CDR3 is TGCGCCAGCAGCTTATACAGGGATAGCACTGAAGCTTTCTTT.

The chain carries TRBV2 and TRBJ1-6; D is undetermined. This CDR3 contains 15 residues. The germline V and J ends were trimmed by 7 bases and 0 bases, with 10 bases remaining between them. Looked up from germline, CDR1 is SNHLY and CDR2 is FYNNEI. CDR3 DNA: TGTGCCAGCATAGTCGATAGCTCCTATAATTCACCCCTCCACTTT. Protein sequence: CASIVDSSYNSPLHF. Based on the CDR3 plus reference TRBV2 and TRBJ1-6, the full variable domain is EPEVTQTPSHQVTQMGQEVILRCVPISNHLYFYWYRQILGQKVEFLVSFYNNEISEKSEIFDDQFSVERPDGSNFTLKIRSTKLEDSAMYFCASIVDSSYNSPLHFGNGTRLTVT.

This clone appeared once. The CDR3 loop is CASSQGQRRETQYF. The DNA for the CDR3 is TGTGCCAGCAGCCAAGGACAGCGTAGAGAGACCCAGTACTTC. The chain has TRBV14 and TRBJ2-5; TRBD1 is a possible D gene (5 bases). The CDR3 has 14 amino acids. Trimming pared 1 base from V and 4 bases from J, leaving 10 bases between. The germline CDR1 and CDR2 sequences are SGHDN and FVKESK.

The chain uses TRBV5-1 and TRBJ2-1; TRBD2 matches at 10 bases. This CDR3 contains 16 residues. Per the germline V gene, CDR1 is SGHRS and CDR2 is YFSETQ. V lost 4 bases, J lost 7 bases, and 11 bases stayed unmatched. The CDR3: CASSVYGTSVGNEQFF. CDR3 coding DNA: TGCGCCAGCAGCGTATATGGGACTAGCGTCGGGAATGAGCAGTTCTTC.

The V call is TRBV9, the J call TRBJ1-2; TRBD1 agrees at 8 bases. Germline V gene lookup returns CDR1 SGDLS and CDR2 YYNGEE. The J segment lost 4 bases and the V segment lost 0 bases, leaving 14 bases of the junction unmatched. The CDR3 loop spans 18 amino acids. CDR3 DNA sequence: TGTGCCAGCAGCGTAGGTGGGGGACAGGCCGCCAGTATCTATGGCTACACCTTC. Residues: CASSVGGGQAASIYGYTF.

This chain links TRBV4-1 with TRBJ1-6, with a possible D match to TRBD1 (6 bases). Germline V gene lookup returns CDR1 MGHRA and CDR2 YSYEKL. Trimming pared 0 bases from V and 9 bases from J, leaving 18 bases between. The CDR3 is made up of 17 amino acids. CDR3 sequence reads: CASSQDLRVQGVSPLHF. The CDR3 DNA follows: TGCGCCAGCAGCCAAGATCTTCGGGTACAGGGAGTTTCACCCCTCCACTTT.

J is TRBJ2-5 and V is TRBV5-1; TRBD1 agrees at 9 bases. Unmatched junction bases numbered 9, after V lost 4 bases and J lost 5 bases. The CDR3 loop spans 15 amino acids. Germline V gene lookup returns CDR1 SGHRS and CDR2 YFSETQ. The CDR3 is CASSKQGALEETQYF. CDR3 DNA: TGCGCCAGCAGCAAACAGGGGGCTTTGGAGGAGACCCAGTACTTC.

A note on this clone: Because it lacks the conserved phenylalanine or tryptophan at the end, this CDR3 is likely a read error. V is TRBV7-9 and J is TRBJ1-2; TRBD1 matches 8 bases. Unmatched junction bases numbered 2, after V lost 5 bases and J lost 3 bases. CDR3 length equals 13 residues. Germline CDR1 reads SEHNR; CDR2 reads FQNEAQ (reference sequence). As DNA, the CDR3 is TGTGCCAGCAGCAAGACAGGGGACTATGGCTACACCTCC. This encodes CASSKTGDYGYTS.

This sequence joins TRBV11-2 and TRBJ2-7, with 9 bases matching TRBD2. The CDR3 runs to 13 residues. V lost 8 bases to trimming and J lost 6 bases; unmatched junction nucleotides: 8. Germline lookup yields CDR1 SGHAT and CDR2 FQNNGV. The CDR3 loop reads CASLPGLASEQYF. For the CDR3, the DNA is TGTGCCAGCCTTCCAGGACTAGCGTCCGAGCAGTACTTC.

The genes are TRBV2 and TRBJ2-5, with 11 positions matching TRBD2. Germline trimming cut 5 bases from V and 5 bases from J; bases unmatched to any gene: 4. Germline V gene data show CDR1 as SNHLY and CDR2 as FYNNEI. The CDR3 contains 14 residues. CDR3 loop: CASSPSGGTETQYF. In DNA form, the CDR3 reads TGTGCCAGCAGTCCTAGCGGGGGGACCGAGACCCAGTACTTC.

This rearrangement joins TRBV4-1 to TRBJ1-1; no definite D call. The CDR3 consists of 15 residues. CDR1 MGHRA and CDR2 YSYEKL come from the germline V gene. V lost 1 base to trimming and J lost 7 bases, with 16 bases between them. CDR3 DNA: TGCGCCAGCAGCCAAGCCTTGGGATCGGGGTTTGAAGCTTTCTTT. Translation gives CASSQALGSGFEAFF.

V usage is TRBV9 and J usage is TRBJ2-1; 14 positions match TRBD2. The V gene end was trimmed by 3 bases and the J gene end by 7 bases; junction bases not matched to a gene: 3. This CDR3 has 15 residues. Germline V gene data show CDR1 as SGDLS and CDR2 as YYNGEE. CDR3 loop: CASSGGLAGGNEQFF. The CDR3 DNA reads TGTGCCAGCAGCGGAGGACTAGCGGGGGGAAATGAGCAGTTCTTC.

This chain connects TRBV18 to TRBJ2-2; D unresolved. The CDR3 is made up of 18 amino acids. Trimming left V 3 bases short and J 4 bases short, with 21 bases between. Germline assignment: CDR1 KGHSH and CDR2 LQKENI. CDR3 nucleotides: TGTGCCAGCTCACCCCCCCGAGGTAGTTTATCATCCACCGGGGAGCTGTTTTTT. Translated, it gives CASSPPRGSLSSTGELFF.

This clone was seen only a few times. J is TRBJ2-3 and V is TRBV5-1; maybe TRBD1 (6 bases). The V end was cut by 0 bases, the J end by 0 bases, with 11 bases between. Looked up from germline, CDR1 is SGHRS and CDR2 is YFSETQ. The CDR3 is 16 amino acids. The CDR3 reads CASSLEGQPSTDTQYF. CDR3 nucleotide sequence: TGCGCCAGCAGCTTGGAAGGACAGCCAAGCACAGATACGCAGTATTTT.

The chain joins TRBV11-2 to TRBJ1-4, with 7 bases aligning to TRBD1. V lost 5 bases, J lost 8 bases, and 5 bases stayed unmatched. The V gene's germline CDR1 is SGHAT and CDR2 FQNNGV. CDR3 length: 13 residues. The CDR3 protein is CASSRGTEEKLFF. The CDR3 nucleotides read TGTGCCAGCAGCCGGGGGACAGAGGAAAAACTGTTTTTT.

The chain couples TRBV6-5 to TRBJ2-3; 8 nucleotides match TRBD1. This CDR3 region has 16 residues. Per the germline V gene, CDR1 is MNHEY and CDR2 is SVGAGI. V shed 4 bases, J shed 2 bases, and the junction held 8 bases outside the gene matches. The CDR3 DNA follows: TGTGCCAGCAGTTCCCGGGACAGGACCTACACAGATACGCAGTATTTT. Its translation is CASSSRDRTYTDTQYF.

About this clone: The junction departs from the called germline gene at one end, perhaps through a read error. CDR3 nucleotides: TGTTCCAGCAGCACCCCTGGGGCAGGTCCGAACGTTAACTATGGCTACACCTTC. Protein product: CSSSTPGAGPNVNYGYTF. The chain carries TRBV7-9 and TRBJ1-2; a weak D match, TRBD1 (5 bases). This CDR3 has 18 amino acids. Germline CDR1 SEHNR, CDR2 FQNEAQ (reference sequence).